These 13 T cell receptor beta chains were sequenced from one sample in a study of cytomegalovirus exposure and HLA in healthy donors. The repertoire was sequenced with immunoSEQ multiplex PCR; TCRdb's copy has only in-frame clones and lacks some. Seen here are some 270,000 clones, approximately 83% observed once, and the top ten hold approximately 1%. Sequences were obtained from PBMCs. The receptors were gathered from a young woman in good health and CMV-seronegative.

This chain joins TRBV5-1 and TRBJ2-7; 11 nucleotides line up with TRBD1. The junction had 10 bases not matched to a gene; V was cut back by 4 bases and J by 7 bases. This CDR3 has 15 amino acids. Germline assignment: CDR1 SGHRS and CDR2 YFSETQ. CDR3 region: CASSPYGQGAGEQYF. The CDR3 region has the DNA TGCGCCAGCAGCCCTTACGGACAGGGGGCTGGGGAGCAGTACTTC.

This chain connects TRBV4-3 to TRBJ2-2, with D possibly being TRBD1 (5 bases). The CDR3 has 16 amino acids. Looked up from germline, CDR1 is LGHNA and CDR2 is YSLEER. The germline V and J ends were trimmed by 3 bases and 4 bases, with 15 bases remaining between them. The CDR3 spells CASSQPSGSVTGELFF. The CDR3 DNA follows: TGCGCCAGCAGCCAGCCCTCAGGGTCTGTCACCGGGGAGCTGTTTTTT.

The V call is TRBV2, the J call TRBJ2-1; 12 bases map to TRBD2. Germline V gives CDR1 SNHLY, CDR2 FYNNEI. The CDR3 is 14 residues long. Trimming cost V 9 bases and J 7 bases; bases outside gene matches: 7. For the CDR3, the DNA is TGTGCCAGTAAGACTAGCGGGGGTCTAAATGAGCAGTTCTTC. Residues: CASKTSGGLNEQFF.

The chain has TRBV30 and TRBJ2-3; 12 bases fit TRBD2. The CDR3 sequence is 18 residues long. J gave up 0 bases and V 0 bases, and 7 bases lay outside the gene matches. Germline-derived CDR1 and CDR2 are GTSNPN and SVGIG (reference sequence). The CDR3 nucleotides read TGTGCCTGGAGTGTAAGACGGACTAGCGGGGCAAGCACAGATACGCAGTATTTT. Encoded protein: CAWSVRRTSGASTDTQYF.

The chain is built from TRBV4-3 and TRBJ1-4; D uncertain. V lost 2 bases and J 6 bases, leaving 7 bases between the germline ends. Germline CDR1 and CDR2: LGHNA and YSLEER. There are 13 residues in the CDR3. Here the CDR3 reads CASSQPGYEKLFF. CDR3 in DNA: TGCGCCAGCAGCCAACCCGGGTATGAAAAACTGTTTTTT.

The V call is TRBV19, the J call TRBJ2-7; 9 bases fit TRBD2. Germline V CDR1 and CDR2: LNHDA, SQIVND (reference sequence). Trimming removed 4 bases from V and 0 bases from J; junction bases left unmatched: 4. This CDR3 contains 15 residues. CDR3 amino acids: CASSTSGASSYEQYF. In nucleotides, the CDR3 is TGTGCCAGTAGTACTAGCGGGGCTAGCTCCTACGAGCAGTACTTC. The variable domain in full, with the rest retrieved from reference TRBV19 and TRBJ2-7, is DGGITQSPKYLFRKEGQNVTLSCEQNLNHDAMYWYRQDPGQGLRLIYYSQIVNDFQKGDIAEGYSVSREKKESFPLTVTSAQKNPTAFYLCASSTSGASSYEQYFGPGTRLTVT.

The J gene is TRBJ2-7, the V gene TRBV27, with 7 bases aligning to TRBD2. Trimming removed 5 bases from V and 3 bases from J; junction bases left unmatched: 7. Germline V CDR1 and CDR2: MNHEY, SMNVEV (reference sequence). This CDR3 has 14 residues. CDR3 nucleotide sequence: TGTGCCAGCAGTCTCTTCTCGGGGGGCTACGAGCAGTACTTC. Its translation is CASSLFSGGYEQYF.

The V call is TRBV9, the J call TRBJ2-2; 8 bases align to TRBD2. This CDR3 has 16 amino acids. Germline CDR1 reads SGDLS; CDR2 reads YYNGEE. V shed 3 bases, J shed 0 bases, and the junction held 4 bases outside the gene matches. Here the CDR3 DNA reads TGTGCCAGCAGCGCGTACGGGGGGGCGAACACCGGGGAGCTGTTTTTT. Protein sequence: CASSAYGGANTGELFF. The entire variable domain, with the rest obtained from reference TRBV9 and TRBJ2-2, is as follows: DSGVTQTPKHLITATGQRVTLRCSPRSGDLSVYWYQQSLDQGLQFLIQYYNGEERAKGNILERFSAQQFPDLHSELNLSSLELGDSALYFCASSAYGGANTGELFFGEGSRLTVL.

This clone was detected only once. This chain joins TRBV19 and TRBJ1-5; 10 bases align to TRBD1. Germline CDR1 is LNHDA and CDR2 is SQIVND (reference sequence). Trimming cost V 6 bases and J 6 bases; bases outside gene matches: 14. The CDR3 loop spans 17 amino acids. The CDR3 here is CASSVYVLDRGLQPQHF. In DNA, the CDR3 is TGTGCCAGTAGCGTCTACGTACTAGACAGGGGGCTTCAGCCCCAGCATTTT.

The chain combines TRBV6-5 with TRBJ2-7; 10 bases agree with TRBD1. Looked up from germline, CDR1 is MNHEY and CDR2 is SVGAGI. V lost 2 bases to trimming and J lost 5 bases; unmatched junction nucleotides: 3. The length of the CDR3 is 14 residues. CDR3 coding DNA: TGTGCCAGCAGTTACGGGACAGGGGTCGACGAGCAGTACTTC. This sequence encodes CASSYGTGVDEQYF.

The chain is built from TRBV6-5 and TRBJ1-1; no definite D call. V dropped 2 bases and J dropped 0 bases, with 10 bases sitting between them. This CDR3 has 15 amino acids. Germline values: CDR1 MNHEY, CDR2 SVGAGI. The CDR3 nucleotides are TGTGCCAGCAGTTACGATGCCGGGTTGAACACTGAAGCTTTCTTT. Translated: CASSYDAGLNTEAFF.

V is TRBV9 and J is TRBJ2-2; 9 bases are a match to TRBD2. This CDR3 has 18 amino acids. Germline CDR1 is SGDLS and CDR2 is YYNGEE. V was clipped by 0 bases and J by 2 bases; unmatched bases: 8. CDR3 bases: TGTGCCAGCAGCGTAGTGAGTAGCGGGGGATTAAACACCGGGGAGCTGTTTTTT. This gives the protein CASSVVSSGGLNTGELFF.

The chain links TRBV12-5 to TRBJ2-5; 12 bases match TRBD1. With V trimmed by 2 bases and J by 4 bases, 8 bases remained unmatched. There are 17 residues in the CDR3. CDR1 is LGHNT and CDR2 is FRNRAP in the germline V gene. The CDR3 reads CASGLPPRDRGPETQYF. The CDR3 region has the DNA TGTGCTAGTGGTTTGCCCCCTCGGGACAGGGGGCCAGAGACCCAGTACTTC.